These 16 T cell receptor beta chains came from one sample sequenced in a study of tissue T cells after allogeneic stem cell transplantation. TCRdb's copy holds only in-frame clones and misses some; the assay was immunoSEQ multiplex PCR. The sample lists about 9,500 clones, 50% to 70% occurring once. Source: tissue from the ileum, taken at autopsy. These receptors came from a woman aged 18 to 55 with breast cancer.

Here the CDR3 reads CATSDPTFSGRGYNEQFF. CDR3 sequence (DNA): TGTGCCACCAGTGACCCCACATTTAGCGGGAGAGGTTACAATGAGCAGTTCTTC. The J gene is TRBJ2-1, the V gene TRBV24-1, with 9 bases identical to TRBD2. Germline V gives CDR1 KGHDR, CDR2 SFDVKD. J was trimmed by 4 bases and V by 4 bases; bases with no gene match: 13. The CDR3 is made up of 18 amino acids.

This chain uses TRBV4-2 with TRBJ2-1; 7 nucleotides align to TRBD1. The CDR3 consists of 14 residues. The germline V gene encodes CDR1 LGHNA and CDR2 YNFKEQ. V gave up 2 bases and J gave up 7 bases; unmatched junction bases: 5. In nucleotides, the CDR3 is TGTGCCAGCAGCCAACGGGACAGTCGTAATGAGCAGTTCTTC. Amino acids: CASSQRDSRNEQFF.

Concerning this clone: The junction shows a germline mismatch at one end, possibly a read error. The chain has TRBV7-7 and TRBJ1-4, with 10 nucleotides matching TRBD1. Germline loops: CDR1 SSHAT, CDR2 FNYEAQ (reference sequence). There are 15 residues in the CDR3. CDR3 in amino acids: CASSLGRDRGEKLFF. CDR3 bases: TGTGCTAGCAGCTTAGGCCGGGACAGGGGAGAAAAACTGTTTTTT.

The chain links TRBV7-2 to TRBJ2-7, with 10 bases fitting TRBD2. The CDR3 runs 18 residues. CDR1 is SGHTA, CDR2 FQGNSA, per germline. Trimming at V came to 5 bases and at J to 2 bases, leaving 15 bases not matched to a gene. The CDR3 spells CASSPRGGSGGAPYEQYF. CDR3 sequence (DNA): TGTGCCAGCAGCCCCAGGGGGGGAAGCGGGGGGGCCCCCTACGAGCAGTACTTC.

Only a few counts were recorded for this clone. The CDR3 bases are TGTGCCAGCAGCCAAACCATGCTAGCGGGAGTAGGAGATACGCAGTATTTT. Amino acid sequence: CASSQTMLAGVGDTQYF. The J gene is TRBJ2-3, the V gene TRBV4-2; 10 nucleotides match TRBD2. CDR1 LGHNA and CDR2 YNFKEQ come from the germline V gene. The CDR3 consists of 17 residues. The trim removed 2 bases at V and 5 bases at J, leaving 10 bases unmatched.

This clone is labeled as medium-sized. The V and J genes are TRBV9 and TRBJ1-4; D might be TRBD1 (5 bases). CDR3 size: 16 residues. Trimming stripped 0 bases from V and 0 bases from J, with 9 bases between. Germline V lookup: CDR1 SGDLS, CDR2 YYNGEE. CDR3 bases: TGTGCCAGCAGCGTAGCTTGGGGGGCAACTAATGAAAAACTGTTTTTT. Translating it yields CASSVAWGATNEKLFF.

The count of this clone is one. The V and J genes are TRBV13 and TRBJ1-5; possible D gene TRBD1, 6 bases. CDR3 size: 16 residues. Trimming pared 0 bases from V and 0 bases from J, leaving 9 bases between. Germline CDR1 PRHDT, CDR2 FYEKMQ (reference sequence). The CDR3 nucleotides read TGTGCCAGCAGCTTAGGAGGGGGGCCTAGCAATCAGCCCCAGCATTTT. Residues: CASSLGGGPSNQPQHF.

DNA of the CDR3: TGTGCCAGTAGTCTTTCAGTGGGGCCGGGACACCCGAACACTGAAGCTTTCTTT. Translation: CASSLSVGPGHPNTEAFF. V usage is TRBV19 and J usage is TRBJ1-1; possibly TRBD1 for D (6 bases). The CDR3 runs to 18 residues. V gave up 5 bases and J gave up 1 base, with 23 bases separating them. The germline V gene has CDR1 LNHDA and CDR2 SQIVND (reference sequence).

The chain recombines TRBV19 with TRBJ2-2; TRBD2 matches at 11 bases. This CDR3 is 14 amino acids long. From germline, CDR1 is LNHDA and CDR2 SQIVND (reference sequence). After removal of 7 bases from V and 5 bases from J, the junction contained 3 bases not matched to a gene. This chain's CDR3 is CASTRTSGTGELFF. The CDR3 DNA sequence: TGTGCCAGTACCAGGACTAGCGGGACCGGGGAGCTGTTTTTT.

This rearrangement joins TRBV13 to TRBJ2-5, with D possibly being TRBD2 (5 bases). Germline lookup yields CDR1 PRHDT and CDR2 FYEKMQ (reference sequence). This CDR3 is 11 amino acids long. Deletions cut 6 bases from V and 10 bases from J, with 12 bases between. The CDR3 nucleotides read TGTGCCAGCAGTGAGGTCCGGGACCAGTACTTC. Amino acid sequence: CASSEVRDQYF.

The rearrangement joins TRBV18 to TRBJ1-6; the D gene is possibly TRBD1 (6 bases). The V end was cut by 4 bases, the J end by 6 bases, with 16 bases between. The CDR3 runs 16 residues. CDR1 KGHSH and CDR2 LQKENI come from the germline V gene. The CDR3 loop reads CASSLPPGQLNSPLHF. The CDR3 DNA follows: TGTGCCAGCTCACTTCCCCCAGGACAGCTTAATTCACCCCTCCACTTT.

The gene calls are TRBV20-1 and TRBJ2-4, with D perhaps TRBD2 (5 bases). Germline loops: CDR1 DFQATT, CDR2 SNEGSKA (reference sequence). Trimming took 3 bases from V and 0 from J, leaving 9 bases between them. The CDR3 extends over 14 amino acids. This CDR3 is CSASSGLAKNIQYF. In DNA, the CDR3 is TGCAGTGCTAGTTCTGGACTAGCCAAAAACATTCAGTACTTC.

This clone is judged medium-sized. The chain couples TRBV24-1 to TRBJ1-3; tentative D call: TRBD1 (5 bases). The CDR3 has 13 amino acids. The V end was cut by 9 bases, the J end by 2 bases, with 10 bases between. The germline gives CDR1 KGHDR, CDR2 SFDVKD. The chain's CDR3 is CATGGVPGNTIYF. The CDR3 DNA is TGTGCCACCGGGGGAGTCCCTGGAAACACCATATATTTT.

The V call is TRBV7-9, the J call TRBJ1-2; D gene unclear. Germline V gene sequence: CDR1 SEHNR, CDR2 FQNEAQ (reference sequence). CDR3 length: 13 amino acids. The ends were cut back, 4 bases at V and 7 bases at J, with 13 bases in the middle. The CDR3 sequence: CASSSPQNVGYTF. The CDR3 nucleotides are TGTGCCAGCAGCTCCCCGCAAAATGTTGGCTACACCTTC.

This clone was recorded a few times. V gene TRBV3-1 (or the pseudogene TRBV3-2) combines with J gene TRBJ2-7; D uncertain. Germline-derived CDR1 and CDR2 are LGHDT and YNNKEL (reference sequence). This CDR3 contains 14 residues. V lost 3 bases and J lost 6, with 15 bases in between. The CDR3 loop is CASSQNRPSLEQYF. CDR3 sequence (DNA): TGTGCCAGCAGCCAGAACCGCCCGTCCCTCGAGCAGTACTTC.

The chain has TRBV10-3 and TRBJ1-6; 10 nucleotides match TRBD1. The trim removed 6 bases at V and 8 bases at J, leaving 10 bases unmatched. The germline V gene encodes CDR1 ENHRY and CDR2 SYGVKD. The CDR3 runs to 16 residues. The CDR3 DNA reads as TGTGCCATCAGACCGGGACAGGGGCCGAGAGATTCACCCCTCCACTTT. As protein: CAIRPGQGPRDSPLHF.